Listed below are T cell receptor beta chains from one sample, sequenced in a study of beta chain features in type 1 diabetes. Only in-frame clones appear in the TCRdb table, and some are missing; sequencing was by immunoSEQ multiplex PCR. The sample has roughly 310,000 clones; approximately 10% are singletons. The sample comprised naive CD4+ T cells from blood. The receptor source for this set is a woman aged 30 to 39 in good health. The CDR3 runs from the conserved cysteine through the conserved F or W. A D gene is named only where the DNA matches it firmly. The listing skips clone size in some rows; elsewhere it reads once, few, many or a size class.

D gene,clone size,V gene,J gene,CDR3 protein,CDR3 DNA
.,few,TRBV19,TRBJ2-5,CASSMSRFETQYF,TGTGCCAGTAGTATGTCCAGGTTCGAGACCCAGTACTTC
.,.,TRBV6-6,TRBJ1-5,CASSYVGGAGQPQHF,TGTGCCAGCAGTTACGTGGGGGGGGCAGGTCAGCCCCAGCATTTT
TRBD2,few,TRBV6-5,TRBJ2-3,CASRELATTDTQYF,TGTGCCAGCAGAGAACTAGCGACCACAGATACGCAGTATTTT
.,few,TRBV30,TRBJ1-1,CAWSQGLPEAFF,TGTGCCTGGAGCCAGGGGCTACCTGAAGCTTTCTTT
TRBD1,few,TRBV14,TRBJ1-2,CASSQVIQGYGYTF,TGTGCCAGCAGCCAAGTCATACAGGGGTATGGCTACACCTTC
TRBD2,.,TRBV5-4,TRBJ2-3,CASSLDQREVDTQYF,TGTGCCAGCAGCTTGGATCAGCGGGAGGTGGATACGCAGTATTTT
.,.,TRBV7-7,TRBJ2-1,CASSPGAGWEQFF,TGTGCTAGCAGCCCAGGGGCAGGGTGGGAGCAGTTCTTC
TRBD2,few,TRBV15,TRBJ2-2,CATGTSGYTGELFF,TGTGCCACCGGGACTAGCGGATACACCGGGGAGCTGTTTTTT
.,.,TRBV6-5,TRBJ2-2,CASSYSGGYNTGELFF,TGTGCCAGCAGTTACTCGGGCGGGTACAACACCGGGGAGCTGTTTTTT
TRBD1,.,TRBV18,TRBJ2-1,CASSPPLTGRSYNEQFF,TGTGCCAGCTCACCACCGTTGACAGGGAGAAGTTACAATGAGCAGTTCTTC
.,few,TRBV2,TRBJ2-6,CASTGHRISSGANVLTF,TGTGCCAGCACTGGACATCGGATAAGCTCTGGGGCCAACGTCCTGACTTTC
TRBD2,.,TRBV28,TRBJ2-7,CASSLPPLAGYSYEQYF,TGTGCCAGCAGTCTCCCCCCACTAGCGGGATACTCCTACGAGCAGTACTTC
TRBD2,few,TRBV4-1,TRBJ2-1,CASSLSPGLAVYNEQFF,TGCGCCAGCAGCCTGTCACCGGGACTAGCGGTCTACAATGAGCAGTTCTTC
.,few,TRBV14,TRBJ2-5,CASSQITDQETQYF,TGTGCCAGCAGCCAAATCACAGATCAAGAGACCCAGTACTTC
.,.,TRBV23-1,TRBJ2-5,CASYRDTEETQYF,TGCGCCAGCTACCGGGACACCGAAGAGACCCAGTACTTC
TRBD1,.,TRBV6-6,TRBJ2-1,CASSYSQGRNNEQFF,TGTGCCAGCAGTTACTCACAGGGGAGAAACAATGAGCAGTTCTTC
.,.,TRBV4-3,TRBJ1-4,CASSQEGRDEKLFF,TGCGCCAGCAGCCAAGAGGGCAGGGATGAAAAACTGTTTTTT
.,.,TRBV7-3,TRBJ2-3,CASSFGTDPRLDTQYF,TGTGCCAGCAGCTTCGGGACTGACCCGCGGTTGGATACGCAGTATTTT
TRBD1,few,TRBV18,TRBJ2-7,CASSPGQGSNEQYF,TGTGCCAGCTCACCAGGACAGGGATCTAACGAGCAGTACTTC
TRBD1,few,TRBV7-9,TRBJ2-6,CASSSTGTGRGANVLTF,TGTGCCAGCAGTTCCACCGGGACAGGGAGAGGGGCCAACGTCCTGACTTTC
.,.,TRBV5-1,TRBJ2-7,CASSLGLASYEQYF,TGCGCCAGCAGCTTGGGTCTAGCATCCTACGAGCAGTACTTC
.,.,TRBV30,TRBJ1-1,CARKDPRGTEAFF,TGTGCCCGGAAGGACCCCCGGGGCACTGAAGCTTTCTTT
.,.,TRBV5-6,TRBJ1-1,CASSFISPETEAFF,TGTGCCAGCAGCTTTATCTCCCCGGAGACTGAAGCTTTCTTT
.,.,TRBV15,TRBJ2-1,CATSRGGDSDEQFF,TGTGCCACCAGCAGAGGAGGAGACAGTGATGAGCAGTTCTTC
.,.,TRBV7-9,TRBJ2-7,CASSYSTASYEQYF,TGTGCCAGCAGCTATTCGACAGCCTCCTACGAGCAGTACTTC
.,.,TRBV6-5,TRBJ1-1,CASSYSRGWNTEAFF,TGTGCCAGCAGTTACTCGCGGGGCTGGAACACTGAAGCTTTCTTT
.,.,TRBV5-1,TRBJ2-7,CASSLRQGGSYEQYF,TGCGCCAGCAGCTTGAGGCAGGGGGGTTCCTACGAGCAGTACTTC